What follows are 6 T cell receptor beta chains derived from one specimen sequenced in a study of T-cell memory formation after mild COVID-19. TCRdb reanalysed the 5' RACE reads using MiXCR and keeps one entry per CDR3 protein. The table records some 410,000 distinct CDR3 sequences, 20% to 30% of them present only once. Material for sequencing was PBMCs or a T cell subset sorted from them (not recorded which). The receptors were gathered from an adult woman who had mild COVID-19 (a few samples of this study predate the infection). Cell type and time point are not known.

The chain carries TRBV6-2 or TRBV6-3 and TRBJ2-7; 8 bases agree with TRBD1. CDR1 is MNHEY, CDR2 SVGEGT, per germline. CDR3 length: 15 residues. V was pared by 6 bases and J by 3 bases, with 10 bases of the junction left unmatched. The CDR3 sequence is CASSRGAGQDYEQYF. For the CDR3, the DNA is TGTGCCAGCAGCCGTGGGGCGGGACAGGACTACGAGCAGTACTTC.

CDR3 nucleotides: TGTGCCTCGAGCGGGGACCTCCAAGAGACCCAGTACTTC. This sequence encodes CASSGDLQETQYF. The chain uses TRBV30 and TRBJ2-5; 7 bases agree with TRBD2. The CDR3 runs 13 residues. Germline V gene sequence: CDR1 GTSNPN, CDR2 SVGIG (reference sequence). Trimming cost V 7 bases and J 1 base; bases outside gene matches: 6.

J is TRBJ1-1 and V is TRBV25-1; D may be TRBD1 (6 bases). CDR1 MGHDK and CDR2 SYGVNS come from the germline V gene. The length of the CDR3 is 14 residues. The V and J ends lost 1 base and 7 bases respectively, with 13 bases between them. The CDR3 here is CASSESRGPGEAFF. The CDR3 DNA sequence: TGTGCCAGCAGTGAATCCAGGGGCCCAGGTGAAGCTTTCTTT.

V and J are TRBV24-1 and TRBJ2-2, with 14 nucleotides matching TRBD2. CDR1 KGHDR and CDR2 SFDVKD come from the germline V gene. The CDR3 loop spans 18 amino acids. V was pared by 3 bases and J by 4 bases, with 6 bases of the junction left unmatched. The CDR3 here is CATSDPTSGRAGTGELFF. CDR3 nucleotide sequence: TGTGCCACCAGTGATCCGACTAGCGGGAGGGCCGGCACCGGGGAGCTGTTTTTT.

On this clonotype: The CDR3 ends on some other residue instead of the conserved phenylalanine or tryptophan, so this is likely a read error. The chain recombines TRBV18 with TRBJ2-7; 7 bases line up with TRBD1. The J segment lost 0 bases and the V segment lost 6 bases, leaving 5 bases of the junction unmatched. Germline V gene sequence: CDR1 KGHSH, CDR2 LQKENI. The CDR3 totals 14 residues. This CDR3 reads CASSPGQNSYEQYL. The DNA for the CDR3 is TGTGCCAGCTCGCCGGGACAGAACTCCTACGAGCAGTACTTA.

The chain recombines TRBV7-9 with TRBJ2-4, with a tentative D call TRBD1 (6 bases). Trimming shortened V by 6 bases and J by 3 bases, and 12 bases separated the two germline ends. Germline assignment: CDR1 SEHNR and CDR2 FQNEAQ (reference sequence). The CDR3 runs to 14 residues. The CDR3 region is CASRPQGNKNIQYF. The CDR3 DNA reads as TGTGCCAGCAGACCTCAGGGGAACAAAAACATTCAGTACTTC.